The 13 T cell receptor beta chains below were found in one sample sequenced in a study of cytomegalovirus exposure and HLA in healthy donors. Both 60 Vbeta primers and 13 Jbeta primers went into the PCR. Data came from immunoSEQ multiplex PCR; TCRdb stores just in-frame clones and leaves some out. In total, the table holds about 120,000 clones. Source material: PBMCs. These TCRs come from a man between 18 and 35 years old in good health and CMV-seronegative.

The chain combines TRBV19 with TRBJ1-1; the D gene is possibly TRBD1 (6 bases). The CDR3 totals 13 residues. Trimming stripped 4 bases from V and 7 bases from J, with 13 bases between. Germline CDR1 reads LNHDA; CDR2 reads SQIVND (reference sequence). The chain's CDR3 is CASSTDRINEAFF. The CDR3 DNA reads as TGTGCCAGTAGTACTGACAGGATCAATGAAGCTTTCTTT.

The chain employs TRBV4-3 and TRBJ1-1, with D tentatively TRBD1 (6 bases). This CDR3 is built from 15 residues. Trimming removed 6 bases at V and 0 bases at J, with 14 bases between. CDR1 and CDR2 (germline): LGHNA, YSLEER. The CDR3 region is CASRLQGQMNTEAFF. The CDR3 bases are TGCGCCAGCAGGCTACAGGGCCAAATGAACACTGAAGCTTTCTTT.

The chain combines TRBV10-3 with TRBJ2-4; D perhaps matches TRBD1 (6 bases). The V end lost 0 bases, the J end lost 10 bases, and 16 bases lay between the germline ends. The CDR3 has 15 amino acids. Germline CDR1 reads ENHRY; CDR2 reads SYGVKD. The CDR3 sequence is CAISESVSTGRIQYF. In DNA form, the CDR3 reads TGTGCCATCAGTGAGTCGGTATCGACAGGAAGGATTCAGTACTTC.

V and J are TRBV6-6 and TRBJ2-7; D gene uncertain. Germline V gives CDR1 MNHNY, CDR2 SVGAGI (reference sequence). V shed 0 bases and J shed 4 bases, with 4 bases lying between them. The CDR3 is 12 residues long. CDR3: CASSYSSYEQYF. The CDR3 DNA reads TGTGCCAGCAGTTACTCGAGTTACGAGCAGTACTTC.

The chain uses TRBV5-1 and TRBJ2-2, with D tentatively TRBD1 (5 bases). V lost 0 bases and J 7 bases, leaving 22 bases between the germline ends. Germline V gives CDR1 SGHRS, CDR2 YFSETQ. The CDR3 covers 18 residues. CDR3 sequence: CASSLGLGQGPGHGELFF. CDR3 in DNA: TGCGCCAGCAGCTTGGGGCTTGGGCAGGGCCCAGGACACGGGGAGCTGTTTTTT. The variable domain in full, with the rest retrieved from reference TRBV5-1 and TRBJ2-2, is KAGVTQTPRYLIKTRGQQVTLSCSPISGHRSVSWYQQTPGQGLQFLFEYFSETQRNKGNFPGRFSGRQFSNSRSEMNVSTLELGDSALYLCASSLGLGQGPGHGELFFGEGSRLTVL.

The rearrangement joins TRBV6-5 to TRBJ2-7; D might be TRBD1 (5 bases). V was pared by 6 bases and J by 5 bases, with 11 bases between. Germline V gene lookup returns CDR1 MNHEY and CDR2 SVGAGI. This CDR3 is 12 amino acids long. The CDR3 DNA sequence: TGTGCCAGCAGGCAGGGTTCCAACGAGCAGTACTTC. Translating gives CASRQGSNEQYF.

The chain couples TRBV19 to TRBJ2-7; 7 nucleotides match TRBD1. V was pared by 4 bases and J by 6 bases, with 9 bases of the junction left unmatched. The CDR3 sequence is 14 residues long. From germline, CDR1 is LNHDA and CDR2 SQIVND (reference sequence). CDR3 in amino acids: CASSTGTALSEQYF. The DNA of the CDR3 is TGTGCCAGTAGTACCGGGACAGCTCTCTCCGAGCAGTACTTC.

This sequence joins TRBV27 and TRBJ1-5; D is possibly TRBD1 (5 bases). The germline gives CDR1 MNHEY, CDR2 SMNVEV (reference sequence). Deletions cut 0 bases from V and 5 bases from J, with 8 bases between. CDR3 size: 14 residues. The CDR3 nucleotides read TGTGCCAGCAGTTTATCTCGGGGGGATCAGCCCCAGCATTTT. It yields the protein CASSLSRGDQPQHF.

This rearrangement joins TRBV4-3 to TRBJ1-2, with D unresolved. The CDR3 contains 14 residues. V gave up 2 bases and J gave up 2 bases, with 9 bases separating them. CDR1 is LGHNA, CDR2 YSLEER, per germline. The DNA of the CDR3 is TGCGCCAGCAGCCAAACAGCAGAGAACTATGGCTACACCTTC. It yields the protein CASSQTAENYGYTF.

The V gene is TRBV25-1, the J gene TRBJ2-7; TRBD1 agrees at 7 bases. This CDR3 contains 16 residues. Germline V gene sequence: CDR1 MGHDK, CDR2 SYGVNS. Germline trimming cut 4 bases from V and 3 bases from J; bases unmatched to any gene: 12. The CDR3 is CASSAKAGTVGYEQYF. CDR3 nucleotide sequence: TGTGCCAGCAGTGCCAAAGCCGGGACAGTAGGCTACGAGCAGTACTTC.

The chain employs TRBV11-3 and TRBJ2-1; possible D gene TRBD1, 6 bases. Germline CDR1 is SGHNT and CDR2 is YENEEA. The CDR3 extends over 16 amino acids. Trimming removed 0 bases from V and 6 bases from J, with 15 bases in between. CDR3 DNA sequence: TGTGCCAGCAGCTTAGATGGCACAGGGTATGGCAATGAGCAGTTCTTC. It codes for CASSLDGTGYGNEQFF.

J is TRBJ2-2 and V is TRBV28; D may be TRBD1 (6 bases). The germline V and J ends were trimmed by 7 bases and 6 bases, with 12 bases remaining between them. There are 13 residues in the CDR3. Germline CDR1 is MDHEN and CDR2 is SYDVKM. The chain's CDR3 is CASIRGGPGELFF. CDR3 sequence (DNA): TGTGCCAGCATCCGAGGGGGTCCCGGGGAGCTGTTTTTT.

This chain links TRBV7-2 with TRBJ2-2; 7 bases line up with TRBD1. CDR3 size: 15 residues. V lost 5 bases, J lost 3 bases, and 6 bases stayed unmatched. Germline V CDR1 and CDR2: SGHTA, FQGNSA. CDR3 DNA sequence: TGTGCCAGCAGCCATCGACAGGGATACACCGGGGAGCTGTTTTTT. Translating gives CASSHRQGYTGELFF. The entire variable domain, with the rest obtained from reference TRBV7-2 and TRBJ2-2, is as follows: GAGVSQSPSNKVTEKGKDVELRCDPISGHTALYWYRQSLGQGLEFLIYFQGNSAPDKSGLPSDRFSAERTGGSVSTLTIQRTQQEDSAVYLCASSHRQGYTGELFFGEGSRLTVL.